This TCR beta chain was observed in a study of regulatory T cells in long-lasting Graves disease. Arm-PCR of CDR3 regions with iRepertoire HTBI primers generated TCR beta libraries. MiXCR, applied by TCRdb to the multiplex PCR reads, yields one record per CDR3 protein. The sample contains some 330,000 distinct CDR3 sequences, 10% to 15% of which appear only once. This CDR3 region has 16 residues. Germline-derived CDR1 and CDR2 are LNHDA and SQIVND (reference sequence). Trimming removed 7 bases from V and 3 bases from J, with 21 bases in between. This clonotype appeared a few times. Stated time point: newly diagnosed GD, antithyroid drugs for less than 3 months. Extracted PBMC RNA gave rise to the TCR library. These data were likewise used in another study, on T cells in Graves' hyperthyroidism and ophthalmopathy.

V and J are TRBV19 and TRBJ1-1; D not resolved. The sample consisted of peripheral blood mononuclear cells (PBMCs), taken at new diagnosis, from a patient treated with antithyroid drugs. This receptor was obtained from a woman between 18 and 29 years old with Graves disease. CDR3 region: CASTSIEWRQDTEAFF. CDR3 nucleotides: TGTGCCAGTACCTCAATTGAATGGCGGCAGGACACTGAAGCTTTCTTT. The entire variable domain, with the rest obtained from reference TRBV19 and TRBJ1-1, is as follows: DGGITQSPKYLFRKEGQNVTLSCEQNLNHDAMYWYRQDPGQGLRLIYYSQIVNDFQKGDIAEGYSVSREKKESFPLTVTSAQKNPTAFYLCASTSIEWRQDTEAFFGQGTRLTVV.